This entry lists 8 T cell receptor beta chains sequenced from one sample in a study of blood T cell repertoires in COVID-19. The data were produced by immunoSEQ multiplex PCR, yet TCRdb's version contains in-frame clones alone and is incomplete. The data hold around 120,000 clones, with around four fifths observed a single time. The source material was peripheral blood. These TCRs come from a human donor in a cohort sampled during active COVID-19.

The V gene is TRBV23-1, the J gene TRBJ2-7; 7 nucleotides align to TRBD1. TRBV23-1 is an open reading frame whose function is uncertain. The trim removed 9 bases at V and 4 bases at J, leaving 6 bases unmatched. This CDR3 is built from 12 residues. CDR3 amino acids: CARHRQGYEQYF. DNA for the CDR3: TGCGCCAGACACCGACAGGGATACGAGCAGTACTTC.

This clone was seen once. As DNA, the CDR3 is TGTGCCAGCAGCCAAGATAATAGACTTTATGGAAACACCATATATTTT. Translated: CASSQDNRLYGNTIYF. V gene TRBV3-1 (or the pseudogene TRBV3-2) combines with J gene TRBJ1-3; D gene ambiguous. This CDR3 comprises 16 residues. Germline CDR1 LGHDT, CDR2 YNNKEL (reference sequence). Trimming took off 0 bases at V and 3 bases at J, with 12 bases between the two ends.

J is TRBJ2-7 and V is TRBV7-8; a weak D match, TRBD1 (5 bases). CDR3 length: 15 residues. V dropped 2 bases and J dropped 5 bases, with 16 bases sitting between them. The germline CDR1 and CDR2 sequences are SGHVS and FQNEAQ. The chain's CDR3 is CASSLMPSGKDEQYF. The DNA for the CDR3 is TGTGCCAGCAGCTTAATGCCTTCAGGGAAGGACGAGCAGTACTTC.

V and J are TRBV29-1 and TRBJ1-2; a possible D gene is TRBD1 (6 bases). The CDR3 loop spans 13 amino acids. The ends were cut back, 8 bases at V and 6 bases at J, with 19 bases in the middle. Germline lookup yields CDR1 SQVTM and CDR2 ANQGSEA. The CDR3 DNA is TGCAGCTCTGCGGTTAGGGACATCGATGGCTACACCTTC. Its translation is CSSAVRDIDGYTF.

In its sample, this clone was seen a few times. The chain couples TRBV12-5 to TRBJ2-7; unclear D gene. CDR1 and CDR2 (germline): LGHNT, FRNRAP. V was cut by 0 bases and J by 4 bases, with 7 bases left in between. The CDR3 sequence is 13 residues long. DNA of the CDR3: TGTGCTAGTGGTTTGGTGTCCCGTTACGAGCAGTACTTC. It translates to CASGLVSRYEQYF.

The genes are TRBV24-1 and TRBJ1-1; no clear D. Germline CDR1 KGHDR, CDR2 SFDVKD. The CDR3 loop spans 12 amino acids. V was shortened by 5 bases and J by 10 bases, with 13 bases between the two germline ends. In nucleotides, the CDR3 is TGTGCCACCAGTGGCGCGGAGGGAACAGCTTTCTTT. It specifies CATSGAEGTAFF.

The V call is TRBV27, the J call TRBJ2-1, with 12 nucleotides matching TRBD2. Per the germline V gene, CDR1 is MNHEY and CDR2 is SMNVEV (reference sequence). This CDR3 is built from 16 residues. Trimming cost V 5 bases and J 8 bases; bases outside gene matches: 10. CDR3 nucleotides: TGTGCCAGCAGTACTCGACTAGCGGGAGTTAGAGATGAGCAGTTCTTC. It codes for CASSTRLAGVRDEQFF.

The genes are TRBV28 and TRBJ2-7, with 9 bases aligning to TRBD1. Trimming at V came to 5 bases and at J to 5 bases, leaving 13 bases not matched to a gene. Germline values: CDR1 MDHEN, CDR2 SYDVKM. This CDR3 region has 16 residues. The CDR3 bases are TGTGCCAGCAGTCTTACCGGGACAGGGAATCACGACGAGCAGTACTTC. Translating it yields CASSLTGTGNHDEQYF.